This T cell receptor (beta chain) was captured by sequencing in a study of cytomegalovirus exposure and HLA in healthy donors. Assay used: immunoSEQ multiplex PCR; TCRdb lists only in-frame clones, some missing. This sample has 140,000 or so clones, with approximately 88% found just once. V was shortened by 3 bases and J by 6 bases, with 12 bases between the two germline ends. CDR1 and CDR2 (germline): MNHEY, SMNVEV (reference sequence). This CDR3 contains 15 residues. Regarding the study as a whole: High sensitivity and specificity were reportedly achieved when the classifier diagnosed cytomegalovirus status. As confirmed in vitro, three CMV-associated chains were specific for CMV antigens. Altogether, some 160 TCR beta chains were recorded as cytomegalovirus-associated.

Points on this clone: The antigen is unknown.

Source material: PBMCs. The chain employs TRBV27 and TRBJ1-6; D is undetermined. This clonotype was obtained from a man aged 18 to 30 in good health and CMV-seropositive. CDR3 amino acids: CASSFSDPRNSPLHF. The CDR3 DNA reads TGTGCCAGCAGTTTCAGCGATCCACGTAATTCACCCCTCCACTTT.